These T cell receptor beta chains were read from a single sample in a study of early T cells in non-severe SARS-CoV-2 infection. From the 5' RACE reads, TCRdb called clonotypes with MiXCR, one entry per CDR3 protein. This table has more than 55,000 distinct CDR3 sequences, about 8.9% appearing once. The specimen sequenced was whole blood. Every receptor here comes from an adult who was a healthcare worker with PCR-confirmed SARS-CoV-2 infection or an uninfected control (not recorded which). The conserved cysteine and the conserved F or W are not part of the CDR3 here.

j_gene | v_gene | CDR3aa
TRBJ2-1 | TRBV6-2/TRBV6-3 | ASSLTGNNEQF
TRBJ2-7 | TRBV6-2/TRBV6-3 | ASSYYGQFYEQY
TRBJ2-5 | TRBV28 | ASSLKETQY
TRBJ2-1 | TRBV7-2 | ASSLLASSYNEQF
TRBJ2-1 | TRBV14 | ASSQDRGDSYNEQF
TRBJ1-1 | TRBV20-1 | SAPLPGGYAF
TRBJ2-2 | TRBV20-1 | SAPRAGGGTGELF
TRBJ1-2 | TRBV6-1 | ASSEAGTGSYGYT
TRBJ2-3 | TRBV19 | ASNSGRGTDTQY
TRBJ2-1 | TRBV10-2 | ASSVTGVYNEQF
TRBJ2-7 | TRBV20-1 | SANSGQPSYEQY
TRBJ1-1 | TRBV12-3/TRBV12-4 | ASSYGTGGTEAF
TRBJ2-3 | TRBV20-1 | SARDSAGGTSTGTQY
TRBJ2-7 | TRBV29-1 | SAGTSGTYEQY
TRBJ2-3 | TRBV14 | ASSSLARELTDTQY
TRBJ2-2 | TRBV6-2/TRBV6-3 | ASSYEGPTGELF
TRBJ1-1 | TRBV14 | ASSQELGRLTEAF
TRBJ2-1 | TRBV19 | ASSIVAGLAGGIGRGNEQF
TRBJ2-3 | TRBV20-1 | SASLLAGPSSTDTQY
TRBJ1-3 | TRBV7-2 | ASSLFPHSGNTIY
TRBJ2-5 | TRBV11-2 | ASSLDPAGGLQETQY
TRBJ2-2 | TRBV29-1 | SAHGPAANTGELF
TRBJ1-2 | TRBV2 | ASRSQPAYGYT
TRBJ1-3 | TRBV12-3/TRBV12-4 | ASFSPALAGNTIY
TRBJ1-3 | TRBV10-2 | ASSAKTVGNTIY
TRBJ1-2 | TRBV7-9 | ASSPPGLTLYGYT
TRBJ1-4 | TRBV24-1 | ATSEGTANEKLF
TRBJ2-3 | TRBV11-2 | ASSLETGFGTDTQY